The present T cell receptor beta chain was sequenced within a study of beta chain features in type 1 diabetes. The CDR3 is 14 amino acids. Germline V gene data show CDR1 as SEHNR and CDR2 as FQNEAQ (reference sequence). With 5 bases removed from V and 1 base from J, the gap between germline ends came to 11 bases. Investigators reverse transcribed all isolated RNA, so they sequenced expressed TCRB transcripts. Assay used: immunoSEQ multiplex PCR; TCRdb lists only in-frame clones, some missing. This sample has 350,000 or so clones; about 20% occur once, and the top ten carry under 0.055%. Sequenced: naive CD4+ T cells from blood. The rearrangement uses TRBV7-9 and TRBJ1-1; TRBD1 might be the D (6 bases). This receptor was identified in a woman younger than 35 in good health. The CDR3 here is CASSLRQENTEAFF. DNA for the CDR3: TGTGCCAGCAGCCTTAGACAGGAGAACACTGAAGCTTTCTTT.